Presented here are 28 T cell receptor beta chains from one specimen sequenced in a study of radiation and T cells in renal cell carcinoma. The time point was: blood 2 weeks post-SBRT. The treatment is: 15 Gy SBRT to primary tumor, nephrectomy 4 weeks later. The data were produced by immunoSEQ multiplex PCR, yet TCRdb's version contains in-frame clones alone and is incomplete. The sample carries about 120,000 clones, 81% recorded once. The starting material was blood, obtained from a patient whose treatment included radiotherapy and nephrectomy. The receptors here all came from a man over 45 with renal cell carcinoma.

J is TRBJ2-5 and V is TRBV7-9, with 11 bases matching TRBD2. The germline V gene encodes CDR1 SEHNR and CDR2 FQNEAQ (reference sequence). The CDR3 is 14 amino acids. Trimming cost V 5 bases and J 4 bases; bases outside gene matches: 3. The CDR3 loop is CASSPTSGTETQYF. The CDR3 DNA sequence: TGTGCCAGCAGCCCGACTAGCGGGACAGAGACCCAGTACTTC.

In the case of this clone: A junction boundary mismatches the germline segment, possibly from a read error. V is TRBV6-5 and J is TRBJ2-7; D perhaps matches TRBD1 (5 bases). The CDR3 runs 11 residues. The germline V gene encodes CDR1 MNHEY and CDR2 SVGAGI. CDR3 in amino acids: CASVALGRRHF. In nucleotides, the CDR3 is TGTGCCAGCGTGGCGTTGGGGCGCAGACACTTC.

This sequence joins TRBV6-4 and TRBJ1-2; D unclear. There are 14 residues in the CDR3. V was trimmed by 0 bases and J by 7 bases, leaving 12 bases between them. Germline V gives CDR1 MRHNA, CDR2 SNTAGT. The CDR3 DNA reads TGTGCCAGCAGTGACTCGAGGGTTGGCGGTGGCTACACCTTC. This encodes CASSDSRVGGGYTF.

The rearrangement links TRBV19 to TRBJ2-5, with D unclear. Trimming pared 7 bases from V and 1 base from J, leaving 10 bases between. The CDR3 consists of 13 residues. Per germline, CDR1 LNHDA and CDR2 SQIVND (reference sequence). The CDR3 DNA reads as TGTGCCAGTACGGCGGACCCCCAAGAGACCCAGTACTTC. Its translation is CASTADPQETQYF.

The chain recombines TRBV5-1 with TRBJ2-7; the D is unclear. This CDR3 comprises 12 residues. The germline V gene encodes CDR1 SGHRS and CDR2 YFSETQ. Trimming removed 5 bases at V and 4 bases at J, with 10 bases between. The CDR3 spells CASRNGAYEQYF. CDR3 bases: TGCGCCAGCAGGAACGGCGCATACGAGCAGTACTTC.

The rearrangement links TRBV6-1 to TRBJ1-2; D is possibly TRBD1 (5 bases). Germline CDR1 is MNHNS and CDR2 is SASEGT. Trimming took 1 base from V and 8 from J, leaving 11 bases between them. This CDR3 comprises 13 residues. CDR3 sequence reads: CASSEVGGVGYTF. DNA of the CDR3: TGTGCCAGCAGTGAAGTTGGGGGGGTCGGCTACACCTTC.

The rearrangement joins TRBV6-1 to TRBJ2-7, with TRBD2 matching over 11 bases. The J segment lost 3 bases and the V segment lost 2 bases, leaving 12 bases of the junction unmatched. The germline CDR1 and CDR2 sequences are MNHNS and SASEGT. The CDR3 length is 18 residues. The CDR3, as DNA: TGTGCCAGCAGTGAACGACGGGGGGGACTAGCGGAAATCTACGAGCAGTACTTC. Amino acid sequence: CASSERRGGLAEIYEQYF.

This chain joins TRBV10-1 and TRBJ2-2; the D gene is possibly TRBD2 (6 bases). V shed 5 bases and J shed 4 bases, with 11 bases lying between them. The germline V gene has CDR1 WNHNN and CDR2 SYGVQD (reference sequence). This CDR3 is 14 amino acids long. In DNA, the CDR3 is TGCGCCAGCAGTCCTGGGGGAGGCACCGGGGAGCTGTTTTTT. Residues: CASSPGGGTGELFF.

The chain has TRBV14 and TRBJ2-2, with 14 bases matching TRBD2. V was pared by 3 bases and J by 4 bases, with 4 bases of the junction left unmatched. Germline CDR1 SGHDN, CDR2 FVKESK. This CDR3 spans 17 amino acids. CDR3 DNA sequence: TGTGCCAGCAGCCAGCGACTAGCGGGGGGGCGCACCGGGGAGCTGTTTTTT. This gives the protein CASSQRLAGGRTGELFF.

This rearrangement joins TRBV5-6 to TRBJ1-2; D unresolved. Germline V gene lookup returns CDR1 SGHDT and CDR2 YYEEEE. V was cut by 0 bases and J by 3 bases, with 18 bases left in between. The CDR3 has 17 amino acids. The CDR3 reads CASSLVRPTYPHYGYTF. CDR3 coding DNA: TGTGCCAGCAGCTTGGTACGTCCAACCTACCCCCACTATGGCTACACCTTC.

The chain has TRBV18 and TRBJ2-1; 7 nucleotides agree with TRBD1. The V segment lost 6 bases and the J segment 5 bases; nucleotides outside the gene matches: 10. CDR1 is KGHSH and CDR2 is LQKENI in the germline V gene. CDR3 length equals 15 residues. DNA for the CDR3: TGTGCCAGCTCCCACGAAACAGACAGGGACAATGAGCAGTTCTTC. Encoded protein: CASSHETDRDNEQFF.

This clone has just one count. The CDR3 DNA sequence: TGTGCCAGCAGCTTAAGGCGGGCCACAGATACGCAGTATTTT. This encodes CASSLRRATDTQYF. The V and J genes are TRBV11-1 and TRBJ2-3; a weak D match, TRBD2 (5 bases). The V and J ends lost 2 bases and 2 bases respectively, with 8 bases between them. Per germline, CDR1 SGHAT and CDR2 FQDESV (reference sequence). The CDR3 is made up of 14 amino acids.

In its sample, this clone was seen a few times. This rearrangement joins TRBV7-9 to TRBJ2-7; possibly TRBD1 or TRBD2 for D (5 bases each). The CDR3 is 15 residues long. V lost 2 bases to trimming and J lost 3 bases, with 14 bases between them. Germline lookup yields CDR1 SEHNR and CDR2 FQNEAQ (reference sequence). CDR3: CASSLSWDEDYEQYF. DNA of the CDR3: TGTGCCAGCAGCTTAAGTTGGGACGAAGACTACGAGCAGTACTTC. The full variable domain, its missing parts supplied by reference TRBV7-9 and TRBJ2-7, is DTGVSQNPRHKITKRGQNVTFRCDPISEHNRLYWYRQTLGQGPEFLTYFQNEAQLEKSRLLSDRFSAERPKGSFSTLEIQRTEQGDSAMYLCASSLSWDEDYEQYFGPGTRLTVT.

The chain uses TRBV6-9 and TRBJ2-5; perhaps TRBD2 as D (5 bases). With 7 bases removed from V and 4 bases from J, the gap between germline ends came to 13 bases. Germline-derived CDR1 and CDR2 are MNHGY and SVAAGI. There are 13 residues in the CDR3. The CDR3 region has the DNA TGTGCCAGCATAATCCGGGATTTAGAGACCCAGTACTTC. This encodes CASIIRDLETQYF.

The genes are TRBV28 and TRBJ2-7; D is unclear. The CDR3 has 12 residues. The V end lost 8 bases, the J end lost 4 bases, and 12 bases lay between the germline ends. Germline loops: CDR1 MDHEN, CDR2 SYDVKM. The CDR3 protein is CASGSLVYEQYF. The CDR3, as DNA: TGTGCCAGCGGCTCGTTGGTATACGAGCAGTACTTC.

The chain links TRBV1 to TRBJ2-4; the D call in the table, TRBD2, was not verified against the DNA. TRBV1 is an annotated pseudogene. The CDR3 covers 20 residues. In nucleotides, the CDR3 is TGCACCAGCAGCCAAGATTTTCCTCTGCGGGGGCCGGAGACCAAAAACATTCAGTACTTC. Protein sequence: CTSSQDFPLRGPETKNIQYF.

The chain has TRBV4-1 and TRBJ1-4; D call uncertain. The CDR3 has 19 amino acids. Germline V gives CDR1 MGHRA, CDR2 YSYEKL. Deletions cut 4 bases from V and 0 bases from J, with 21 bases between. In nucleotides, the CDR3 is TGCGCCAGCAGCCTTGGACGGCAAGTCCTCTCTCCAACTAATGAAAAACTGTTTTTT. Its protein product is CASSLGRQVLSPTNEKLFF.

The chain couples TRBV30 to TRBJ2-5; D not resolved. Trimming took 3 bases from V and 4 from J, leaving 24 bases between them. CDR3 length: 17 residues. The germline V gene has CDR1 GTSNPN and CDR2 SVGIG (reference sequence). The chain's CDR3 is CAWRPNAPNFWRETQYF. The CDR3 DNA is TGTGCCTGGAGACCAAACGCGCCGAATTTCTGGAGAGAGACCCAGTACTTC.

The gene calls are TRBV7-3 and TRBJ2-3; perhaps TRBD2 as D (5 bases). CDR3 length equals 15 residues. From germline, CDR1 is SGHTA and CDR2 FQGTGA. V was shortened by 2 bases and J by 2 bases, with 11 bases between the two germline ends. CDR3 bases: TGTGCCAGCAGCTTAGGTTACGGGGACACAGATACGCAGTATTTT. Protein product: CASSLGYGDTDTQYF.

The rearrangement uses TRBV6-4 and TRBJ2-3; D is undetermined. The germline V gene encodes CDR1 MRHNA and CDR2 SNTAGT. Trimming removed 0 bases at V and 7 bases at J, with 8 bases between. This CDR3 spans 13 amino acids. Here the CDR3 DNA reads TGTGCCAGCAGTGACTCGAGTGGACATACGCAGTATTTT. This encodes CASSDSSGHTQYF.

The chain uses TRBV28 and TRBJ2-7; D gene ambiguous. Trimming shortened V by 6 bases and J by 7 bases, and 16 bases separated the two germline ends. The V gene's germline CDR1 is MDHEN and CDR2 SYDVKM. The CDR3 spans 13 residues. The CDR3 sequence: CASSPYLFREQYF. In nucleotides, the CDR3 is TGTGCCAGCAGCCCTTACCTCTTCCGTGAGCAGTACTTC.

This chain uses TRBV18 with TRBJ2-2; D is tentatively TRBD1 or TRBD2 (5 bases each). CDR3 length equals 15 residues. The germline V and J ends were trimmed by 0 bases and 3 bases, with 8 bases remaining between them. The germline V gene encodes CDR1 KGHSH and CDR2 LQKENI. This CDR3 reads CASSPPGEYTGELFF. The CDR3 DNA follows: TGTGCCAGCTCACCACCGGGGGAGTACACCGGGGAGCTGTTTTTT.

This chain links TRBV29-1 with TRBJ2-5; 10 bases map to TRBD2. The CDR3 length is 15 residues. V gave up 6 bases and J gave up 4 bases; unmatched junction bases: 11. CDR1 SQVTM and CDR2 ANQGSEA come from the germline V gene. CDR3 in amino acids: CSVIQREGIGETQYF. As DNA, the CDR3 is TGCAGCGTCATACAGCGGGAGGGAATTGGAGAGACCCAGTACTTC.

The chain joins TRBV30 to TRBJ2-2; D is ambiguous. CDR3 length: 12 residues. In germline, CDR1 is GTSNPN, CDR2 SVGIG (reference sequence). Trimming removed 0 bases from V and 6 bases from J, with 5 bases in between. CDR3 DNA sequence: TGTGCCTGGAGTGTATCCCCCGGGGAGCTGTTTTTT. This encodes CAWSVSPGELFF.

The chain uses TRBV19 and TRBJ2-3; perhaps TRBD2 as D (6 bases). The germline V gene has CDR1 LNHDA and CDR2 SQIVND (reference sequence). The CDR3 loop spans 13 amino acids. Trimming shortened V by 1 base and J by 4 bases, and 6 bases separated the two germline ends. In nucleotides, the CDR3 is TGTGCCAGTAGTATAGGGGGGGCAGATACGCAGTATTTT. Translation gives CASSIGGADTQYF.

CDR3 DNA sequence: TGTGCCAGCAGTTGGGGGAGCGGATACAATGAGCAGTTCTTC. Translated, it gives CASSWGSGYNEQFF. The chain couples TRBV7-9 to TRBJ2-1; tentatively, D is TRBD1 or TRBD2 (5 bases each). Trimming removed 6 bases at V and 4 bases at J, with 13 bases between. Germline V lookup: CDR1 SEHNR, CDR2 FQNEAQ (reference sequence). The CDR3 consists of 14 residues.

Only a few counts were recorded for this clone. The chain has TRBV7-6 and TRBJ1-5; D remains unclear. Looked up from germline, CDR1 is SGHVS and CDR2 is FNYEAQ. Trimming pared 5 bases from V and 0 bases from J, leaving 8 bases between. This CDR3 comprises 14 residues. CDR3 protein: CASSPEASNQPQHF. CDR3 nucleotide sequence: TGTGCCAGCAGCCCCGAGGCTAGCAATCAGCCCCAGCATTTT.

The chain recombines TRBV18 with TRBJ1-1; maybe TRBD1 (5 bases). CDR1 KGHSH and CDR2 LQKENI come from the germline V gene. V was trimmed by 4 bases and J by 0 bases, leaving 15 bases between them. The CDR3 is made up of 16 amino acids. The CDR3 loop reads CASSRVGRAMNTEAFF. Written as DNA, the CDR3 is TGTGCCAGCTCACGAGTGGGCAGGGCTATGAACACTGAAGCTTTCTTT.